This TCR beta chain was identified in a study of vaccination and CD4 T cells after COVID-19. Findings and limits, study-wide: A median of about 90% of reactive clones, in convalescent patients, became evident only post-vaccination.

Sequencing of the DNA from cultured CD4+ T cells was carried out with the Oncomine TCR Beta short-read assay. From the PCR reads, TCRdb called clonotypes with MiXCR, one entry per CDR3 protein. The sample consists of fewer than 25,000 distinct CDR3 sequences, approximately 28% of them appearing once. In germline, CDR1 is SGHTA, CDR2 FQGNSA. This CDR3 is 11 amino acids long. V lost 4 bases, J lost 15 bases, and 13 bases lay in between. The sample's time point: late sampling 161 to 241 days after vaccination in a few convalescent patients. The sample's treatment: roughly ten-day PBMC culture with coronavirus spike peptide pools or control peptides (ViraFEST assay). This clonotype is medium-sized. The antigen is not known.

This clonotype was sampled from a human donor who had recovered from COVID-19. The material sequenced was CD4+ T cells from blood, cultured in vitro, taken about 7 months after SARS-CoV-2 vaccination. The genes are TRBV7-2 and TRBJ1-5; D uncertain. CDR3: CASSSGVTRHF. As DNA, the CDR3 is TGTGCCAGCAGCTCCGGTGTCACTAGGCATTTT. Combining the CDR3 with reference TRBV7-2 and TRBJ1-5 gives the whole variable domain GAGVSQSPSNKVTEKGKDVELRCDPISGHTALYWYRQSLGQGLEFLIYFQGNSAPDKSGLPSDRFSAERTGGSVSTLTIQRTQQEDSAVYLCASSSGVTRHFGDGTRLSIL.